What follows describes a single TCR beta chain. Its antigen is as yet unknown. This CDR3 is 12 amino acids long. Germline V CDR1 and CDR2: MNHEY, SMNVEV (reference sequence). The sample originates from a study of cytomegalovirus exposure and HLA in healthy donors. The PCR contained 60 Vbeta and 13 Jbeta primers. The data were produced by immunoSEQ multiplex PCR, yet TCRdb's version contains in-frame clones alone and is incomplete. The sample holds 250,000 to 350,000 clones; under 80% are singletons and the top ten take 2% to 2.5%. Overall study findings and caveats: Some V segments, including TRBV6-2 and TRBV6-3, were excluded as indistinguishable.

The TCR was taken from a female donor in good health and CMV-seronegative. The source material was PBMCs. This sequence joins TRBV27 and TRBJ2-7; TRBD1 aligns across 7 bases. In DNA, the CDR3 is TGTTCTTCAGCAGGGGGACCCTACGAGCAGTACTTC. Protein: CSSAGGPYEQYF.